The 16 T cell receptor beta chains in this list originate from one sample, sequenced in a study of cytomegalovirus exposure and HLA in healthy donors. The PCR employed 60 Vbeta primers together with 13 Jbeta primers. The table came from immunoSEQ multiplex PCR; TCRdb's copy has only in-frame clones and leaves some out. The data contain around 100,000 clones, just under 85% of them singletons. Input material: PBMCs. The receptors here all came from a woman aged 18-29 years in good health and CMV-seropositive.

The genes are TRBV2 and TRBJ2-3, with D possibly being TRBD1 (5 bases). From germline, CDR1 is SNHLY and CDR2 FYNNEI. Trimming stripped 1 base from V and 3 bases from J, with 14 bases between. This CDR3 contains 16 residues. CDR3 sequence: CASSEVPGQGTDTQYF. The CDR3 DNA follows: TGTGCCAGCAGTGAAGTGCCAGGGCAGGGAACAGATACGCAGTATTTT.

The CDR3 coding sequence is TGTGCCAGCACCCTGGGGGGGGGCTACGAGCAGTACTTC. Translating it yields CASTLGGGYEQYF. V usage is TRBV6-5 and J usage is TRBJ2-7; TRBD2 matches at 7 bases. This CDR3 has 13 amino acids. The V gene end was trimmed by 7 bases and the J gene end by 3 bases; junction bases not matched to a gene: 6. The germline gives CDR1 MNHEY, CDR2 SVGAGI.

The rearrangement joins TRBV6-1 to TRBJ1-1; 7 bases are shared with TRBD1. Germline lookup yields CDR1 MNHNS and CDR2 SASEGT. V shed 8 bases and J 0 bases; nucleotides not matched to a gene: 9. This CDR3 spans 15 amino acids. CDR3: CASDRVPDMNTEAFF. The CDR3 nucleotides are TGTGCCAGCGACAGGGTCCCAGACATGAACACTGAAGCTTTCTTT.

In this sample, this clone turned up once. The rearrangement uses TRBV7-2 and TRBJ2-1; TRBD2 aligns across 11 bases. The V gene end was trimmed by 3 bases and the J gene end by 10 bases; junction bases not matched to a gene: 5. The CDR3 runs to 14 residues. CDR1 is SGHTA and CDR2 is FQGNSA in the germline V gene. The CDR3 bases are TGTGCCAGCAGCTTCACTAGCGGGGGTGGGGAGCAGTTCTTC. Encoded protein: CASSFTSGGGEQFF. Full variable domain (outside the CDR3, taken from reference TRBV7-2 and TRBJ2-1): GAGVSQSPSNKVTEKGKDVELRCDPISGHTALYWYRQSLGQGLEFLIYFQGNSAPDKSGLPSDRFSAERTGGSVSTLTIQRTQQEDSAVYLCASSFTSGGGEQFFGPGTRLTVL.

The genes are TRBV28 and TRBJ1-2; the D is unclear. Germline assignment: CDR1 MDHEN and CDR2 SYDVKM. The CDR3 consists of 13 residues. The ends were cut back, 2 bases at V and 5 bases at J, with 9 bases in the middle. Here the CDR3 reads CASSLGGVYGYTF. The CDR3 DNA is TGTGCCAGCAGTTTAGGCGGTGTATATGGCTACACCTTC.

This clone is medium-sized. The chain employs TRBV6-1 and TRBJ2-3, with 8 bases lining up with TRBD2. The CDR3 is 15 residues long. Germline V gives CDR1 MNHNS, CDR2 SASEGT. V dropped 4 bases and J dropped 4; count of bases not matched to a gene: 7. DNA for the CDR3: TGTGCCAGCAGTGCGGAAAGCGGGGGTGCAGATACGCAGTATTTT. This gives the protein CASSAESGGADTQYF.

The CDR3 spells CASSYGPSGAEGAQYF. CDR3 in DNA: TGTGCCAGCAGTTACGGACCTAGCGGGGCCGAAGGGGCCCAGTACTTC. The chain carries TRBV6-5 and TRBJ2-5, with 9 bases lining up with TRBD2. Germline CDR1 and CDR2: MNHEY and SVGAGI. V was clipped by 2 bases and J by 9 bases; unmatched bases: 13. The CDR3 has 16 residues.

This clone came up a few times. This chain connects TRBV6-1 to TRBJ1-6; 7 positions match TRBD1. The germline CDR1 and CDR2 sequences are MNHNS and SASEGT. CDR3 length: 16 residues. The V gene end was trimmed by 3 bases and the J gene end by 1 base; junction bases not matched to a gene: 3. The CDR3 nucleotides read TGTGCCAGCAGTGAGACAGGGTGGTCCTATAATTCACCCCTCCACTTT. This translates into CASSETGWSYNSPLHF.

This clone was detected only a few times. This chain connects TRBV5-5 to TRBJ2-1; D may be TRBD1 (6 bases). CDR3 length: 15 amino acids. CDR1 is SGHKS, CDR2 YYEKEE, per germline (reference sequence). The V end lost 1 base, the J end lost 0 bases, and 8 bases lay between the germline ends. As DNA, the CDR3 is TGTGCCAGCAGCTTGACAGGGAGCTCCTACAATGAGCAGTTCTTC. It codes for CASSLTGSSYNEQFF.

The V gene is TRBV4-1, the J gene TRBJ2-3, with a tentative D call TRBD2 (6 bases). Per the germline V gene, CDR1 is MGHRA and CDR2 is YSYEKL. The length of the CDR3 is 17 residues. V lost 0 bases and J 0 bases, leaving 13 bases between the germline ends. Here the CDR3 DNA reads TGCGCCAGCAGCCAAGATCCCCCGGGGACTAGCACAGATACGCAGTATTTT. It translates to CASSQDPPGTSTDTQYF.

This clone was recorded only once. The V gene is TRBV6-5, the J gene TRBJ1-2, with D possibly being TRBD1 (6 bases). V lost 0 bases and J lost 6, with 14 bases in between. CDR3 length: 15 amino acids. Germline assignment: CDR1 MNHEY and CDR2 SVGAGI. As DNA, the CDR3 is TGTGCCAGCAGTTACTCGAACAGGGCTTCGGATGGCTACACCTTC. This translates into CASSYSNRASDGYTF.

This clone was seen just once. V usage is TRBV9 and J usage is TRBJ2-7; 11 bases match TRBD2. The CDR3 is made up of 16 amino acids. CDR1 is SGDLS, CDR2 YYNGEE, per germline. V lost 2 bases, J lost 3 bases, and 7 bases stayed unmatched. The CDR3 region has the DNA TGTGCCAGCAGCGTGGAGGGACTAGCGGAGGTCTACGAGCAGTACTTC. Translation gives CASSVEGLAEVYEQYF.

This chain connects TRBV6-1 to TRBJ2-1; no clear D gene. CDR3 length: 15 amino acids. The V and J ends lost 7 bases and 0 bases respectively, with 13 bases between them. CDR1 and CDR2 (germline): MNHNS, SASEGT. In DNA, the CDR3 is TGTGCCAGCACCCCCCTGAGGAGCTCCTACAATGAGCAGTTCTTC. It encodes CASTPLRSSYNEQFF.

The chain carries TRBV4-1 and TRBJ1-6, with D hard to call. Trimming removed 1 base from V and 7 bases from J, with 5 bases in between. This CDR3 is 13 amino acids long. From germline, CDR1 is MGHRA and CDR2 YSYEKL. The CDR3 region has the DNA TGCGCCAGCAGCCAAGGAGTCAATTCACCCCTCCACTTT. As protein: CASSQGVNSPLHF.

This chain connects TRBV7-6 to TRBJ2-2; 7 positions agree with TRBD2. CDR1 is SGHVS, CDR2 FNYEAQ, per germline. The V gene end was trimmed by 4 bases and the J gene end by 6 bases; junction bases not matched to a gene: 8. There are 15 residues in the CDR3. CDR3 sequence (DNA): TGTGCCAGCAGCTCCCCGTGGGAGGGCCCCGGGGAGCTGTTTTTT. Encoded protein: CASSSPWEGPGELFF.

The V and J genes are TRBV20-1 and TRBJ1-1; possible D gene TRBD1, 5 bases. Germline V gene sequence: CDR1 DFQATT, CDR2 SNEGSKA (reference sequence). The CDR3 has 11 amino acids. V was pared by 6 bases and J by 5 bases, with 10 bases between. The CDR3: CSASGITEAFF. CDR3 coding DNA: TGCAGTGCATCAGGGATAACTGAAGCTTTCTTT.